The 16 T cell receptor beta chains presented below share a single source sample, sequenced in a study of blood T cell repertoires in COVID-19. Method: immunoSEQ multiplex PCR; TCRdb's copy keeps in-frame clones and lacks some. The data hold about 110,000 clones, with 65% to 80% observed a single time. The sequenced sample was peripheral blood. These receptors all come from a woman in her thirties or forties with acute or convalescent COVID-19.

The chain uses TRBV2 and TRBJ1-4; D unclear. This CDR3 comprises 13 residues. The V gene lost 8 bases and the J gene lost 6 bases, with 13 bases spanning the gap. Per germline, CDR1 SNHLY and CDR2 FYNNEI. CDR3 bases: TGTGCCAGCGTTAGCGGGTTTGATGAAAAACTGTTTTTT. This gives the protein CASVSGFDEKLFF. Filled out from reference TRBV2 and TRBJ1-4, the complete variable domain reads EPEVTQTPSHQVTQMGQEVILRCVPISNHLYFYWYRQILGQKVEFLVSFYNNEISEKSEIFDDQFSVERPDGSNFTLKIRSTKLEDSAMYFCASVSGFDEKLFFGSGTQLSVL.

This clone was seen only a few times. The V and J genes are TRBV6-1 and TRBJ1-2, with 7 bases lining up with TRBD1. The CDR3 totals 15 residues. Looked up from germline, CDR1 is MNHNS and CDR2 is SASEGT. Trimming took 3 bases from V and 6 from J; bases not matched to a gene: 10. Written as DNA, the CDR3 is TGTGCCAGCAGTGAGGGGGACAGCTTTAGTCATGGCTACACCTTC. It is translated as CASSEGDSFSHGYTF.

The rearrangement uses TRBV6-1 and TRBJ2-5; tentatively, D is TRBD1 (6 bases). Germline lookup yields CDR1 MNHNS and CDR2 SASEGT. Trimming shortened V by 3 bases and J by 5 bases, and 19 bases separated the two germline ends. This CDR3 comprises 16 residues. CDR3 region: CASSEGARKLGETQYF. As DNA, the CDR3 is TGTGCCAGCAGTGAGGGGGCCCGAAAACTGGGGGAGACCCAGTACTTC.

This chain links TRBV24-1 with TRBJ2-7; 7 bases line up with TRBD1. This CDR3 comprises 15 residues. J gave up 5 bases and V 3 bases, and 9 bases lay outside the gene matches. Germline loops: CDR1 KGHDR, CDR2 SFDVKD. CDR3 region: CATSDGAGGMDEQYF. The CDR3, as DNA: TGTGCCACCAGTGATGGGGCAGGGGGAATGGACGAGCAGTACTTC.

V is TRBV28 and J is TRBJ1-5; weak D call: TRBD1 (6 bases). The CDR3 spans 16 residues. Germline values: CDR1 MDHEN, CDR2 SYDVKM. V dropped 3 bases and J dropped 7 bases, with 19 bases sitting between them. The CDR3 reads CASSFRTRGYGQPQHF. The CDR3 coding sequence is TGTGCCAGCAGTTTTCGGACCAGGGGATATGGACAGCCCCAGCATTTT.

The chain links TRBV27 to TRBJ2-2; TRBD1 matches at 9 bases. Per the germline V gene, CDR1 is MNHEY and CDR2 is SMNVEV (reference sequence). V shed 3 bases and J 5 bases; nucleotides not matched to a gene: 7. The length of the CDR3 is 16 residues. Here the CDR3 reads CASSFEQGAKTGELFF. CDR3 nucleotides: TGTGCCAGCAGTTTCGAACAGGGGGCAAAAACCGGGGAGCTGTTTTTT.

The chain links TRBV4-1 to TRBJ2-1, with D possibly TRBD2 on 6 matching bases. The germline V gene has CDR1 MGHRA and CDR2 YSYEKL. V was clipped by 1 base and J by 3 bases, with 13 bases between them. This CDR3 comprises 16 residues. The CDR3 nucleotides read TGCGCCAGCAGCCAAGCCCCGCGGGGACGCTACAATGAGCAGTTCTTC. It codes for CASSQAPRGRYNEQFF.

The CDR3 is CASSLRLGGTEAFF. The CDR3 region has the DNA TGTGCCAGCAGCTTGAGGCTCGGGGGCACTGAAGCTTTCTTT. This chain connects TRBV7-9 to TRBJ1-1, with D possibly being TRBD1 (5 bases). V lost 3 bases and J lost 4, with 12 bases in between. There are 14 residues in the CDR3. Per germline, CDR1 SEHNR and CDR2 FQNEAQ (reference sequence).

The rearrangement links TRBV2 to TRBJ1-1; D is ambiguous. The CDR3 has 15 amino acids. CDR1 is SNHLY, CDR2 FYNNEI, per germline. The ends were cut back, 7 bases at V and 0 bases at J, with 15 bases in the middle. The CDR3 spells CASKITETMNTEAFF. CDR3 nucleotide sequence: TGTGCCAGCAAAATTACAGAAACCATGAACACTGAAGCTTTCTTT.

The chain employs TRBV6-5 and TRBJ2-2; the match to TRBD2 covers 8 bases. Germline V gives CDR1 MNHEY, CDR2 SVGAGI. J was trimmed by 3 bases and V by 7 bases; bases with no gene match: 4. This CDR3 comprises 14 residues. CDR3 in DNA: TGTGCCAGCAAGGGAGCGGGGGACACCGGGGAGCTGTTTTTT. Protein: CASKGAGDTGELFF.

This clone appeared a single time. The V and J genes are TRBV3-1 (or the pseudogene TRBV3-2) and TRBJ1-2; D might be TRBD1 (5 bases). The CDR3 has 16 residues. The germline V gene has CDR1 LGHDT and CDR2 YNNKEL (reference sequence). The V end lost 0 bases, the J end lost 8 bases, and 19 bases lay between the germline ends. CDR3 nucleotides: TGTGCCAGCAGCCAAGATCTTCAAGGGGCGGGGAGGGGCTACACCTTC. It codes for CASSQDLQGAGRGYTF.

Concerning this clone itself: This sample includes further DNA sequences coding for the same CDR3. The chain combines TRBV7-3 with TRBJ2-2; TRBD1 is a possible D gene (6 bases). Deletions cut 2 bases from V and 3 bases from J, with 7 bases between. Germline V lookup: CDR1 SGHTA, CDR2 FQGTGA. The CDR3 has 14 residues. CDR3 in DNA: TGTGCCAGCAGCTTAGCAGGGGACACCGGGGAGCTGTTTTTT. Protein product: CASSLAGDTGELFF.

Only a few counts were recorded for this clone. The V and J genes are TRBV6-6 and TRBJ1-6; D may be TRBD1 (5 bases). The CDR3 sequence is 14 residues long. V shed 7 bases and J shed 4 bases, with 11 bases lying between them. The germline CDR1 and CDR2 sequences are MNHNY and SVGAGI (reference sequence). The CDR3 sequence: CASTTTAYNSPLHF. CDR3 sequence (DNA): TGTGCCAGCACAACGACAGCTTATAATTCACCCCTCCACTTT.

This clone has just a few counts. This sequence joins TRBV18 and TRBJ1-5, with D possibly matching TRBD1 (5 bases). This CDR3 is built from 14 residues. The V and J ends lost 3 bases and 0 bases respectively, with 6 bases between them. Germline V gene lookup returns CDR1 KGHSH and CDR2 LQKENI. The CDR3 loop reads CASSPTVSNQPQHF. CDR3 coding DNA: TGTGCCAGCTCACCGACAGTTAGCAATCAGCCCCAGCATTTT.

This chain uses TRBV7-3 with TRBJ2-7; tentatively, D is TRBD1 (6 bases). The V gene's germline CDR1 is SGHTA and CDR2 FQGTGA. V lost 0 bases and J lost 3, with 6 bases in between. The length of the CDR3 is 13 residues. Written as DNA, the CDR3 is TGTGCCAGCAGCTTAACAGGGGGCTACGAGCAGTACTTC. Its protein product is CASSLTGGYEQYF.

The table lists this clone with a count of one. The V and J genes are TRBV6-6 and TRBJ2-3; 8 bases are shared with TRBD2. Germline V CDR1 and CDR2: MNHNY, SVGAGI (reference sequence). The CDR3 loop spans 16 amino acids. V gave up 6 bases and J gave up 6 bases; unmatched junction bases: 14. The DNA of the CDR3 is TGTGCCAGCAGCAGCGGGGGCCCCCCCACACAGGATACGCAGTATTTT. Translated: CASSSGGPPTQDTQYF.